This T cell receptor beta chain was sequenced in a study of spatial heterogeneity in lung cancer. Overall study context: The donors comprised about 74 untreated early-stage non-small cell lung cancer patients. Where available, sequencing covered follow-up PBMC samples, taken at a median of approximately 24 months after resection.

A unique molecular identifier was carried by every single TCR cDNA molecule. TCRdb reanalysed the 5' RACE reads using MiXCR and keeps one entry per CDR3 protein. The data contain more than 9,000 distinct CDR3 sequences, roughly 20% of them singletons. Time point given: blood at routine non-recurrence follow-up after resection. Unsorted whole RNA of tumor, nontumor lung or frozen PBMC was sequenced. V dropped 3 bases and J dropped 5 bases, with 11 bases sitting between them. CDR3 size: 14 residues. Germline assignment: CDR1 KGHSH and CDR2 LQKENI. This clonotype was obtained from a male donor with early-stage non-small cell lung cancer. The chain combines TRBV18 with TRBJ2-1; possible D gene TRBD1, 5 bases. The sequences come from PBMCs, collected at follow-up. The CDR3 sequence: CASSPGLDNNEQFF. DNA of the CDR3: TGTGCCAGCTCACCGGGGCTAGATAACAATGAGCAGTTCTTC.